This record concerns one TCR beta chain sequence. The antigen is unknown. The record originates from a study of cytomegalovirus exposure and HLA in healthy donors. General study findings and limits: Rarity held for most TCR sequences, but there were some public TCRs that occurred in many donors. The listing of 150 to 200 TCR beta chains classed them as cytomegalovirus-associated.

Sequencing used immunoSEQ multiplex PCR; TCRdb keeps in-frame clones, though not all of them. This table holds 200,000 to 250,000 clones, 75% to 90% found once. This CDR3 has 13 amino acids. Germline V CDR1 and CDR2: SGHTA, FQGNSA. Trimming took 8 bases from V and 5 from J; bases not matched to a gene: 5. Material: PBMCs. The chain carries TRBV7-2 and TRBJ2-1, with TRBD1 identical over 8 bases. This TCR was recovered from a woman aged 25-40 years in good health and CMV-seropositive. DNA of the CDR3: TGTGCCAGCGGACAGGGAATGGACAATGAGCAGTTCTTC. It specifies CASGQGMDNEQFF.